Following are 25 T cell receptor beta chains from one sample sequenced in a study of blood T cell repertoires in COVID-19. TCRdb keeps only in-frame clones here, not all; method: immunoSEQ multiplex PCR. The sample shows 53,000 or so clones, around 90% of them seen only once. Material for sequencing was peripheral blood. These receptors were collected from an elderly man with acute or convalescent COVID-19.

The chain joins TRBV5-4 to TRBJ2-7; D is undetermined. Germline CDR1 is SGHNT and CDR2 is YYREEE (reference sequence). Trimming left V 4 bases short and J 3 bases short, with 5 bases between. The CDR3 loop spans 11 amino acids. The CDR3 DNA follows: TGTGCCAGCAGCCTCCGCTACGAGCAGTACTTC. It specifies CASSLRYEQYF.

V usage is TRBV6-9 and J usage is TRBJ1-5; TRBD1 agrees at 7 bases. V was clipped by 2 bases and J by 5 bases; unmatched bases: 12. The CDR3 has 17 residues. Germline V CDR1 and CDR2: MNHGY, SVAAGI. The CDR3 DNA sequence: TGTGCCAGCAGTTATCCACTCAGGACAGGATCTTATCAGCCCCAGCATTTT. This encodes CASSYPLRTGSYQPQHF.

The chain combines TRBV5-1 with TRBJ2-5, with TRBD1 identical over 7 bases. From germline, CDR1 is SGHRS and CDR2 YFSETQ. The junction had 9 bases not matched to a gene; V was cut back by 0 bases and J by 4 bases. The CDR3 contains 16 residues. The CDR3, as DNA: TGCGCCAGCAGCTTGGACACGACAGGGTTCGGAGAGACCCAGTACTTC. It specifies CASSLDTTGFGETQYF.

Only one count was recorded for this clone. The genes are TRBV9 and TRBJ2-1; a possible D gene is TRBD1 (5 bases). The CDR3 loop spans 14 amino acids. Germline loops: CDR1 SGDLS, CDR2 YYNGEE. V shed 0 bases and J shed 7 bases, with 11 bases lying between them. For the CDR3, the DNA is TGTGCCAGCAGCGTAGCTCAGGGCCCGAATGAGCAGTTCTTC. Encoded protein: CASSVAQGPNEQFF.

The chain links TRBV2 to TRBJ2-2; D may be TRBD1 (5 bases). The V gene lost 3 bases and the J gene lost 0 bases, with 8 bases spanning the gap. CDR3 length equals 15 residues. The germline CDR1 and CDR2 sequences are SNHLY and FYNNEI. The chain's CDR3 is CASSDQQANTGELFF. Here the CDR3 DNA reads TGTGCCAGCAGTGACCAACAGGCGAACACCGGGGAGCTGTTTTTT.

The V gene is TRBV7-2, the J gene TRBJ2-3; 8 bases line up with TRBD2. The CDR3 is made up of 15 amino acids. V gave up 6 bases and J gave up 5 bases; unmatched junction bases: 10. The germline CDR1 and CDR2 sequences are SGHTA and FQGNSA. The CDR3 nucleotides read TGTGCCAGCAGAAATAGGGCGGGGGGCGAAGATACGCAGTATTTT. It is translated as CASRNRAGGEDTQYF.

V usage is TRBV13 and J usage is TRBJ2-1; tentative D call: TRBD2 (5 bases). Germline V CDR1 and CDR2: PRHDT, FYEKMQ (reference sequence). V gave up 3 bases and J gave up 0 bases, with 12 bases separating them. CDR3 size: 16 residues. Written as DNA, the CDR3 is TGTGCCAGCAGCTTCATGCAAGGAGGCTCCTACAATGAGCAGTTCTTC. Its protein is CASSFMQGGSYNEQFF.

V usage is TRBV5-1 and J usage is TRBJ1-2; D is uncertain. The ends were cut back, 0 bases at V and 3 bases at J, with 12 bases in the middle. The CDR3 has 15 residues. Germline values: CDR1 SGHRS, CDR2 YFSETQ. CDR3 amino acids: CASSLGSGPYYGYTF. CDR3 DNA: TGCGCCAGCAGCTTGGGGTCAGGTCCTTACTATGGCTACACCTTC.

V and J are TRBV11-2 and TRBJ2-5; D call uncertain. Trimming took 5 bases from V and 2 from J, leaving 6 bases between them. Germline loops: CDR1 SGHAT, CDR2 FQNNGV. This CDR3 spans 12 amino acids. CDR3 DNA sequence: TGTGCCAGCAGCCCCATTCAAGAGACCCAGTACTTC. Translated: CASSPIQETQYF. The variable domain in full, with the rest retrieved from reference TRBV11-2 and TRBJ2-5, is EAGVAQSPRYKIIEKRQSVAFWCNPISGHATLYWYQQILGQGPKLLIQFQNNGVVDDSQLPKDRFSAERLKGVDSTLKIQPAKLEDSAVYLCASSPIQETQYFGPGTRLLVL.

CDR3 nucleotides: TGTGCCAGCAGCGTAGGGCAGTTCAATCAGCCCCAGCATTTT. Protein product: CASSVGQFNQPQHF. The chain couples TRBV9 to TRBJ1-5, with D uncertain. The V end was cut by 0 bases, the J end by 3 bases, with 7 bases between. There are 14 residues in the CDR3. Germline lookup yields CDR1 SGDLS and CDR2 YYNGEE.

The rearrangement joins TRBV6-2 or TRBV6-3 to TRBJ1-5; D remains ambiguous. V lost 4 bases to trimming and J lost 2 bases, with 6 bases between them. CDR1 and CDR2 from the germline V gene are MNHEY and SVGEGT. This CDR3 contains 13 residues. The CDR3 DNA reads as TGTGCCAGCAGTTCCGGGGGCAATCAGCCCCAGCATTTT. Translated: CASSSGGNQPQHF.

The rearrangement uses TRBV11-2 and TRBJ1-2; 9 nucleotides align to TRBD1. The CDR3 is made up of 13 amino acids. The junction had 4 bases not matched to a gene; V was cut back by 6 bases and J by 5 bases. Per germline, CDR1 SGHAT and CDR2 FQNNGV. The CDR3 region is CASSPDRGYGYTF. The CDR3, as DNA: TGTGCCAGCAGTCCCGACAGGGGGTATGGCTACACCTTC.

This rearrangement joins TRBV28 to TRBJ1-5; 9 nucleotides agree with TRBD1. The CDR3 sequence is 16 residues long. The V segment lost 3 bases and the J segment 5 bases; nucleotides outside the gene matches: 8. Germline assignment: CDR1 MDHEN and CDR2 SYDVKM. DNA of the CDR3: TGTGCCAGCAGTTTTCATACAGGGGGCGCGGATCAGCCCCAGCATTTT. Residues: CASSFHTGGADQPQHF. The variable domain in full, with the rest retrieved from reference TRBV28 and TRBJ1-5, is DVKVTQSSRYLVKRTGEKVFLECVQDMDHENMFWYRQDPGLGLRLIYFSYDVKMKEKGDIPEGYSVSREKKERFSLILESASTNQTSMYLCASSFHTGGADQPQHFGDGTRLSIL.

Turning to this clone: This sample includes further DNA sequences coding for the same CDR3. The V gene is TRBV5-1, the J gene TRBJ2-3; 8 bases line up with TRBD1. CDR3 length: 15 amino acids. CDR1 is SGHRS, CDR2 YFSETQ, per germline. Trimming cost V 4 bases and J 0 bases; bases outside gene matches: 4. This chain's CDR3 is CASSRQGASTDTQYF. Written as DNA, the CDR3 is TGCGCCAGCAGCCGTCAGGGGGCTAGCACAGATACGCAGTATTTT. The full variable domain, its missing parts supplied by reference TRBV5-1 and TRBJ2-3, is KAGVTQTPRYLIKTRGQQVTLSCSPISGHRSVSWYQQTPGQGLQFLFEYFSETQRNKGNFPGRFSGRQFSNSRSEMNVSTLELGDSALYLCASSRQGASTDTQYFGPGTRLTVL.

This clone was detected a few times. The CDR3 protein is CASSQDPPQGQGETQYF. The CDR3 nucleotides read TGTGCCAGCAGCCAAGATCCTCCCCAGGGGCAAGGGGAGACCCAGTACTTC. The genes are TRBV3-1 (or the pseudogene TRBV3-2) and TRBJ2-5, with D perhaps matching TRBD1 (6 bases). Trimming took off 0 bases at V and 5 bases at J, with 19 bases between the two ends. The CDR3 runs to 17 residues. Germline loops: CDR1 LGHDT, CDR2 YNNKEL (reference sequence).

This clone was seen a single time. This chain uses TRBV7-2 with TRBJ1-5; 8 bases are a match to TRBD1. Germline V gene data show CDR1 as SGHTA and CDR2 as FQGNSA. With V trimmed by 1 base and J by 1 base, 3 bases remained unmatched. The CDR3 is 16 amino acids. The CDR3 loop is CASSLGGDRSNQPQHF. The CDR3 DNA follows: TGTGCCAGCAGCTTAGGGGGGGACAGGAGCAATCAGCCCCAGCATTTT.

The V call is TRBV7-6, the J call TRBJ1-2; 10 nucleotides line up with TRBD1. This CDR3 has 15 residues. Germline V gene sequence: CDR1 SGHVS, CDR2 FNYEAQ. Trimming at V came to 0 bases and at J to 6 bases, leaving 4 bases not matched to a gene. Written as DNA, the CDR3 is TGTGCCAGCAGCTTAGCTACCGGGACAGGGGATGGCTACACCTTC. Residues: CASSLATGTGDGYTF.

CDR3 residues: CASSPRREGEQYF. As DNA, the CDR3 is TGTGCCAGCTCACCCCGGCGAGAGGGCGAGCAGTACTTC. The chain combines TRBV18 with TRBJ2-7, with a possible D match to TRBD2 (5 bases). The V end lost 3 bases, the J end lost 6 bases, and 12 bases lay between the germline ends. Germline V gene data show CDR1 as KGHSH and CDR2 as LQKENI. This CDR3 is 13 amino acids long. The variable domain in full, completed from reference TRBV18 and TRBJ2-7, reads NAGVMQNPRHLVRRRGQEARLRCSPMKGHSHVYWYRQLPEEGLKFMVYLQKENIIDESGMPKERFSAEFPKEGPSILRIQQVVRGDSAAYFCASSPRREGEQYFGPGTRLTVT.

The chain uses TRBV13 and TRBJ2-2; 11 nucleotides agree with TRBD1. This CDR3 spans 16 amino acids. The J segment lost 6 bases and the V segment lost 4 bases, leaving 7 bases of the junction unmatched. Germline assignment: CDR1 PRHDT and CDR2 FYEKMQ (reference sequence). The CDR3 region is CASSSRRTGGSGELFF. CDR3 sequence (DNA): TGTGCCAGCAGCTCCAGAAGGACAGGGGGCTCCGGGGAGCTGTTTTTT.

This CDR3 reads CASRRTGANYGYTF. CDR3 coding DNA: TGTGCCAGCAGACGGACAGGGGCCAACTATGGCTACACCTTC. This chain connects TRBV6-5 to TRBJ1-2; 9 bases line up with TRBD1. Germline CDR1 is MNHEY and CDR2 is SVGAGI. With 6 bases clipped from V and 2 bases from J, the junction kept 4 bases outside the gene matches. CDR3 length equals 14 residues.

This clone was recorded only once. This chain connects TRBV3-1 (or the pseudogene TRBV3-2) to TRBJ1-5, with D uncertain. This CDR3 spans 15 amino acids. Trimming left V 0 bases short and J 4 bases short, with 10 bases between. Germline CDR1 is LGHDT and CDR2 is YNNKEL (reference sequence). The CDR3 coding sequence is TGTGCCAGCAGCCAAGATCCCAGAATTAATCAGCCCCAGCATTTT. Translating gives CASSQDPRINQPQHF.

This clone was counted between two and nine times. The chain joins TRBV6-5 to TRBJ2-2; 9 bases are shared with TRBD1. V lost 6 bases to trimming and J lost 3 bases; unmatched junction nucleotides: 5. Germline V CDR1 and CDR2: MNHEY, SVGAGI. The CDR3 spans 15 residues. The CDR3 DNA is TGTGCCAGCAGGGCCCGACAGGGGGACACCGGGGAGCTGTTTTTT. Residues: CASRARQGDTGELFF.

This chain joins TRBV5-5 and TRBJ1-5; tentatively, D is TRBD1 (6 bases). The CDR3 sequence is 15 residues long. V dropped 7 bases and J dropped 0 bases, with 14 bases sitting between them. The germline V gene has CDR1 SGHKS and CDR2 YYEKEE (reference sequence). The CDR3 spells CASGATGYSNQPQHF. The CDR3 nucleotides are TGTGCCAGCGGGGCGACAGGTTATAGCAATCAGCCCCAGCATTTT.

The gene calls are TRBV6-5 and TRBJ1-2, with unresolved D. Trimming shortened V by 8 bases and J by 0 bases, and 7 bases separated the two germline ends. CDR3 size: 12 residues. The germline CDR1 and CDR2 sequences are MNHEY and SVGAGI. The CDR3 is CASRGSNYGYTF. The CDR3 region has the DNA TGTGCCAGCCGGGGTTCTAACTATGGCTACACCTTC.

The genes are TRBV2 and TRBJ2-1; 10 bases are a match to TRBD2. The germline V gene encodes CDR1 SNHLY and CDR2 FYNNEI. This CDR3 contains 14 residues. The V and J ends lost 5 bases and 8 bases, in that order; junction bases with no gene match: 6. CDR3 sequence: CASSWSSGGYEQFF. CDR3 DNA: TGTGCCAGCAGTTGGTCTAGCGGGGGTTATGAGCAGTTCTTC.